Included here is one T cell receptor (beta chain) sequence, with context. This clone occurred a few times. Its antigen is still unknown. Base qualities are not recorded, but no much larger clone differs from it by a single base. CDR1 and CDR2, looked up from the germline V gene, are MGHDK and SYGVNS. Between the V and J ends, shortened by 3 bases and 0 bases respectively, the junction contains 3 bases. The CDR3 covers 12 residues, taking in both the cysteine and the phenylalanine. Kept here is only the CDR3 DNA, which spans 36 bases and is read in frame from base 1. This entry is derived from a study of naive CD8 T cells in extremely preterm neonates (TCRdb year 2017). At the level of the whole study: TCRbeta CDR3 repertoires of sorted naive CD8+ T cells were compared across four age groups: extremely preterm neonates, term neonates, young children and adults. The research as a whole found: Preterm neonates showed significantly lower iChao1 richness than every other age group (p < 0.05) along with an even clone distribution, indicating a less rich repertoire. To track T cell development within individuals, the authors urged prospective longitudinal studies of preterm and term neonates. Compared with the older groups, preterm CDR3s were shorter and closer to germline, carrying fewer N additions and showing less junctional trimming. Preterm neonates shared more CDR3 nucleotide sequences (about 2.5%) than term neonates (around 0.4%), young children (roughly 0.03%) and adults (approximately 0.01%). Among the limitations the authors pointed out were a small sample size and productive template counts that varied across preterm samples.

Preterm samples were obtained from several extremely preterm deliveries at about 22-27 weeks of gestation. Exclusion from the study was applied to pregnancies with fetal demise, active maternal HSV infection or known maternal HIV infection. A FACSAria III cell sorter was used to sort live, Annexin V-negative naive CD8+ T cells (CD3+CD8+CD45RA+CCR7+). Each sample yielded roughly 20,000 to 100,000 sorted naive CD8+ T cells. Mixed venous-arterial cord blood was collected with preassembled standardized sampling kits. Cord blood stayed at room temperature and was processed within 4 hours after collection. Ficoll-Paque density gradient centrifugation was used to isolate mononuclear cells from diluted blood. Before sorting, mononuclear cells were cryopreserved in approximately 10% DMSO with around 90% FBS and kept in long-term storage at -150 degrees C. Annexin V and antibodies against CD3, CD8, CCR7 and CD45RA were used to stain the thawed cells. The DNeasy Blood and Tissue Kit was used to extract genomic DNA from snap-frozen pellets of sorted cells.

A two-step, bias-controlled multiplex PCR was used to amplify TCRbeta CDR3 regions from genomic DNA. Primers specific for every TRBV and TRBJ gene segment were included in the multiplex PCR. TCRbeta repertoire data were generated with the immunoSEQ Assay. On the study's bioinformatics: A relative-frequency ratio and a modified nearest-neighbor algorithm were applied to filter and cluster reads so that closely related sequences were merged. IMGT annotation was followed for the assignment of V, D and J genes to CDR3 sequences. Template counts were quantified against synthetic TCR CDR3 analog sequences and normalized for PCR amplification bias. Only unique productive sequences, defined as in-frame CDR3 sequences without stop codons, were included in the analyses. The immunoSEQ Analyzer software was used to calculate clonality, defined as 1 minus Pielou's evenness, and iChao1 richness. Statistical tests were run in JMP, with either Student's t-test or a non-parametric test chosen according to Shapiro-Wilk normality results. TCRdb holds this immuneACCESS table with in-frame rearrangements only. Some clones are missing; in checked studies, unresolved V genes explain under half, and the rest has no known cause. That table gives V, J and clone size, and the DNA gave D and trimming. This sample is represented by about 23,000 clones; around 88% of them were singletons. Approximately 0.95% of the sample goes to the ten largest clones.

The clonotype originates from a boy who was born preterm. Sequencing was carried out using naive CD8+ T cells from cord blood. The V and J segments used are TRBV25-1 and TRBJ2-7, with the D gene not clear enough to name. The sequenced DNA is TGTGCCAGCAGTGACAACTCCTACGAGCAGTACTTC. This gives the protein CASSDNSYEQYF.